This TCR beta chain is drawn from a study of shared clonotypes between healthy human individuals. General study points: A generally larger estimated richness was seen in naive subsets than in memory subsets.

This CDR3 is built from 15 residues. The V and J ends lost 1 base and 7 bases, in that order; junction bases with no gene match: 7. Germline V gives CDR1 MGHRA, CDR2 YSYEKL. A remark on this clone: What it binds is unknown.

The method was immunoSEQ multiplex PCR; TCRdb's version includes in-frame clones alone and lacks a portion of them. The profile shows approximately 1.9 million clones, about 93% of them singletons. Only CD45RO-negative cells positively selected for CCR7 counted as naive CD8 cells, so terminally differentiated effector memory CD45RA+ cells were excluded. The sequenced material came from naive CD8+ T cells from PBMCs. The chain carries TRBV4-1 and TRBJ2-1, with 7 bases matching TRBD2. The TCR was taken from a man between 18 and 29 years old in good health. Some clones in this sample may be carry-over from other donors' samples. CDR3 amino acids: CASSQVSGGRNEQFF. As DNA, the CDR3 is TGCGCCAGCAGCCAAGTATCGGGAGGAAGGAATGAGCAGTTCTTC.